Below, one T cell receptor beta chain is given with its context. Read coverage stops 3 residues before the CDR3 terminus; the germline J gene supplies the remainder. TCRdb keeps only in-frame clones here, not all; method: immunoSEQ multiplex PCR. Its table records 20,000 to 25,000 clones. These data are taken from a study of T cells in women clearing cervical HPV infection. V dropped 5 bases and J dropped 3; count of bases not matched to a gene: 12. CDR1 is MNHEY, CDR2 SVGEGT, per germline. The CDR3 length is 16 residues. Material: blood buffy coat. The J gene is TRBJ1-1, the V gene TRBV6-2 or TRBV6-3; 7 nucleotides align to TRBD1. The source of this sequence is a woman aged 18-69 years with a cervical HPV16 infection that either progressed to CIN3+ or cleared (not recorded which). The covered CDR3 bases are TGTGCCAGCAGTCCCCAATTAACAGGGGCGGACACTGAA. Residues: CASSPQLTGADTE. The whole CDR3 sequence is CASSPQLTGADTEAFF.